This entry lists 22 T cell receptor beta chains sequenced from one sample in a study of blood T cell repertoires in COVID-19 (TCRdb year 2020). Library prep was done by the immunoSEQ multiplex PCR assay. In TCRdb, the immuneACCESS table is reduced to in-frame sequences with V and J assigned. These tables do not hold every clone; where another copy was compared, an unresolved V gene accounts for under half, and the others remain unexplained. The sample table records around 230,000 clones; approximately 86% of these occur just once. Jointly, the top ten make up 3.3% of the sample. Sequenced sample: PBMCs or T cells enriched from blood (not recorded which). The receptors originated from a woman aged 40-49 years with acute COVID-19.

This clone showed up just once. The chain links TRBV29-1 to TRBJ1-2; tentatively, D is TRBD1 (5 bases). Trimming pared 0 bases from V and 4 bases from J, leaving 9 bases between. CDR1 is SQVTM, CDR2 ANQGSEA, per germline. This CDR3 spans 13 amino acids. CDR3 in amino acids: CSVEDPTAYGYTF. The CDR3 DNA follows: TGCAGCGTTGAAGATCCGACAGCCTATGGCTACACCTTC.

V usage is TRBV9 and J usage is TRBJ2-3; 9 bases map to TRBD2. J lost 6 bases, V lost 4 bases, and 9 bases had no gene match. Germline CDR1 and CDR2: SGDLS and YYNGEE. The CDR3 spans 15 residues. In nucleotides, the CDR3 is TGTGCCAGCAGCAGAAGCGGGAGGTGGGGGGATACGCAGTATTTT. Translation: CASSRSGRWGDTQYF.

This chain links TRBV18 with TRBJ1-1; TRBD1 might be the D (6 bases). The V and J ends lost 5 bases and 2 bases respectively, with 15 bases between them. In germline, CDR1 is KGHSH, CDR2 LQKENI. CDR3 length: 15 amino acids. CDR3 coding DNA: TGTGCCAGCTCAACCGACGGACAGCCTAACACTGAAGCTTTCTTT. Translating gives CASSTDGQPNTEAFF.

The J gene is TRBJ2-1, the V gene TRBV29-1; 12 nucleotides line up with TRBD2. The junction had 5 bases not matched to a gene; V was cut back by 7 bases and J by 4 bases. The CDR3 contains 14 residues. Germline CDR1 is SQVTM and CDR2 is ANQGSEA. The CDR3 nucleotides read TGCAGCGCTCCGACTAGCGGGAGTTACAATGAGCAGTTCTTC. It encodes CSAPTSGSYNEQFF.

The J gene is TRBJ2-1, the V gene TRBV19; 8 nucleotides match TRBD2. Germline V CDR1 and CDR2: LNHDA, SQIVND (reference sequence). The CDR3 covers 13 residues. V shed 7 bases, J shed 9 bases, and the junction held 8 bases outside the gene matches. The CDR3 loop is CASKAGGVGEQFF. The CDR3 DNA sequence: TGTGCCAGTAAGGCGGGAGGAGTTGGTGAGCAGTTCTTC. Full variable domain (rest looked up from reference TRBV19 and TRBJ2-1): DGGITQSPKYLFRKEGQNVTLSCEQNLNHDAMYWYRQDPGQGLRLIYYSQIVNDFQKGDIAEGYSVSREKKESFPLTVTSAQKNPTAFYLCASKAGGVGEQFFGPGTRLTVL.

The rearrangement links TRBV19 to TRBJ2-7; 7 bases match TRBD2. CDR3 length: 14 amino acids. From germline, CDR1 is LNHDA and CDR2 SQIVND (reference sequence). The J segment lost 4 bases and the V segment lost 3 bases, leaving 6 bases of the junction unmatched. The CDR3 here is CASSIGLRGYEQYF. The CDR3 coding sequence is TGTGCCAGTAGTATCGGGCTGCGGGGGTACGAGCAGTACTTC.

The chain joins TRBV19 to TRBJ1-2; 7 positions match TRBD1. Looked up from germline, CDR1 is LNHDA and CDR2 is SQIVND (reference sequence). V lost 3 bases, J lost 5 bases, and 3 bases stayed unmatched. CDR3 length: 13 residues. In DNA, the CDR3 is TGTGCCAGTAGTATCAGACAGGGTTATGGCTACACCTTC. Translated, it gives CASSIRQGYGYTF.

The rearrangement uses TRBV7-9 and TRBJ2-7, with a weak D call TRBD2 (5 bases). The CDR3 spans 13 residues. Per germline, CDR1 SEHNR and CDR2 FQNEAQ (reference sequence). Trimming took 11 bases from V and 2 from J, leaving 16 bases between them. The CDR3: CAENRGSTYEQYF. The DNA for the CDR3 is TGTGCCGAAAATCGGGGTTCAACCTACGAGCAGTACTTC.

V is TRBV9 and J is TRBJ2-1, with D possibly matching TRBD2 (5 bases). Trimming shortened V by 5 bases and J by 2 bases, and 17 bases separated the two germline ends. The CDR3 contains 16 residues. The germline V gene encodes CDR1 SGDLS and CDR2 YYNGEE. For the CDR3, the DNA is TGTGCCAGCAGGCCCCTGGAGGCTAGTCCCTACAATGAGCAGTTCTTC. Translating gives CASRPLEASPYNEQFF.

The chain joins TRBV4-1 to TRBJ2-3, with 7 bases that match TRBD2. Germline V lookup: CDR1 MGHRA, CDR2 YSYEKL. CDR3 length: 14 residues. J lost 4 bases, V lost 1 base, and 2 bases had no gene match. The CDR3 DNA reads TGCGCCAGCAGCCAAGTTCGGGGGGCAGATACGCAGTATTTT. This gives the protein CASSQVRGADTQYF.

V usage is TRBV5-1 and J usage is TRBJ2-3; unclear D gene. Trimming took 2 bases from V and 0 from J, leaving 10 bases between them. The CDR3 is 15 amino acids. CDR1 is SGHRS and CDR2 is YFSETQ in the germline V gene. Here the CDR3 reads CASSFADSSTDTQYF. The CDR3 DNA is TGCGCCAGCAGCTTCGCGGATTCTAGCACAGATACGCAGTATTTT.

This clone appeared a single time. The CDR3 loop is CASRIPGQGETQYF. For the CDR3, the DNA is TGTGCCAGCAGGATTCCGGGACAGGGAGAGACCCAGTACTTC. The J gene is TRBJ2-5, the V gene TRBV28; 9 bases are a match to TRBD1. The germline CDR1 and CDR2 sequences are MDHEN and SYDVKM. After removal of 6 bases from V and 4 bases from J, the junction contained 6 bases not matched to a gene. CDR3 length: 14 amino acids.

This clone was recorded once. V and J are TRBV12-3 or TRBV12-4 and TRBJ2-5; maybe TRBD1 (5 bases). V gave up 5 bases and J gave up 5 bases, with 12 bases separating them. The CDR3 sequence is 13 residues long. The CDR3 DNA sequence: TGTGCCAGCAGTCCTACAGGAATTGAGACCCAGTACTTC. This gives the protein CASSPTGIETQYF.

The chain carries TRBV18 and TRBJ1-1; a possible D gene is TRBD1 (5 bases). CDR1 and CDR2 from the germline V gene are KGHSH and LQKENI. V was cut by 3 bases and J by 5 bases, with 10 bases left in between. CDR3 length: 13 amino acids. The CDR3 DNA is TGTGCCAGCTCACCGGGGGGGTGGACTGAAGCTTTCTTT. This encodes CASSPGGWTEAFF.

V is TRBV7-9 and J is TRBJ2-1; TRBD2 matches 13 bases. V shed 6 bases, J shed 9 bases, and the junction held 11 bases outside the gene matches. Germline V lookup: CDR1 SEHNR, CDR2 FQNEAQ (reference sequence). This CDR3 has 16 amino acids. This CDR3 reads CASSRTGLAGAFEQFF. The CDR3 DNA reads as TGTGCCAGCAGTCGTACCGGACTAGCGGGAGCTTTTGAGCAGTTCTTC. The full variable domain, with the rest looked up from reference TRBV7-9 and TRBJ2-1, is DTGVSQNPRHKITKRGQNVTFRCDPISEHNRLYWYRQTLGQGPEFLTYFQNEAQLEKSRLLSDRFSAERPKGSFSTLEIQRTEQGDSAMYLCASSRTGLAGAFEQFFGPGTRLTVL.

This chain joins TRBV6-5 and TRBJ2-1; tentatively, D is TRBD2 (5 bases). The ends were cut back, 8 bases at V and 0 bases at J, with 14 bases in the middle. Per the germline V gene, CDR1 is MNHEY and CDR2 is SVGAGI. The CDR3 runs 15 residues. The CDR3 protein is CASLGATSSYNEQFF. The CDR3 nucleotides read TGTGCCAGCTTGGGAGCGACCAGCTCCTACAATGAGCAGTTCTTC.

To note about this clone: Sequence at one end of the junction differs from germline and may be a read error. The V gene is TRBV7-7, the J gene TRBJ2-7; D unclear. This CDR3 spans 14 amino acids. Germline V lookup: CDR1 SSHAT, CDR2 FNYEAQ (reference sequence). This CDR3 reads CASSPQEGTYEQYF. CDR3 in DNA: TGTGCTAGCAGCCCCCAGGAAGGCACCTACGAGCAGTACTTC.

This rearrangement joins TRBV2 to TRBJ2-7; TRBD2 agrees at 8 bases. The CDR3 loop spans 14 amino acids. V lost 4 bases, J lost 3 bases, and 5 bases stayed unmatched. From germline, CDR1 is SNHLY and CDR2 FYNNEI. The CDR3 loop is CASSGTSSFYEQYF. Written as DNA, the CDR3 is TGTGCCAGCAGTGGGACTAGCTCGTTCTACGAGCAGTACTTC.

This chain uses TRBV5-6 with TRBJ1-4; TRBD1 is a possible D gene (5 bases). Deletions cut 10 bases from V and 8 bases from J, with 21 bases between. In germline, CDR1 is SGHDT, CDR2 YYEEEE. This CDR3 is built from 14 residues. CDR3 amino acids: CASFWGGLEEKLFF. CDR3 nucleotide sequence: TGTGCCTCCTTTTGGGGGGGACTTGAAGAAAAACTGTTTTTT.

This sequence joins TRBV30 and TRBJ2-2; 10 bases agree with TRBD2. The J segment lost 4 bases and the V segment lost 0 bases, leaving 8 bases of the junction unmatched. There are 17 residues in the CDR3. CDR1 and CDR2 (germline): GTSNPN, SVGIG (reference sequence). DNA for the CDR3: TGTGCCTGGAGTGTATGTCTAGCGGGAGATTTCACCGGGGAGCTGTTTTTT. Translated: CAWSVCLAGDFTGELFF.

This rearrangement joins TRBV6-5 to TRBJ2-7; TRBD2 aligns across 11 bases. The germline V gene encodes CDR1 MNHEY and CDR2 SVGAGI. The CDR3 is 13 amino acids. The trim removed 6 bases at V and 4 bases at J, leaving 2 bases unmatched. The CDR3 loop is CASRGTSGYEQYF. The CDR3 bases are TGTGCCAGCAGGGGGACTAGCGGTTACGAGCAGTACTTC.

This chain links TRBV5-1 with TRBJ2-2; TRBD2 matches 13 bases. The V gene's germline CDR1 is SGHRS and CDR2 YFSETQ. The V and J ends lost 4 bases and 4 bases, in that order; junction bases with no gene match: 4. The CDR3 extends over 16 amino acids. CDR3 sequence reads: CASSRTSGGSTGELFF. The CDR3 DNA reads as TGCGCCAGCAGCAGGACTAGCGGGGGATCCACCGGGGAGCTGTTTTTT.